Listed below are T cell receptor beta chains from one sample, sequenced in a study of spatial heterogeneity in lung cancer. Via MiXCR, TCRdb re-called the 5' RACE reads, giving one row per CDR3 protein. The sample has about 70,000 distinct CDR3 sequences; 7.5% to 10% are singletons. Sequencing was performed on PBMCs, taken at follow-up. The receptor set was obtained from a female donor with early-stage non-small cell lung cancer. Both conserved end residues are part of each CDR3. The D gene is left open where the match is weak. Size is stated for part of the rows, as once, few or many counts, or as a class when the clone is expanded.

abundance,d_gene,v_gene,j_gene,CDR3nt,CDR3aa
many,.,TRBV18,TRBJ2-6,TGTGCCAGCTCACCAGAAGGGGGGGCTGGGGCCAACGTCCTGACTTTC,CASSPEGGAGANVLTF
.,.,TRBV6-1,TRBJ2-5,TGTGCCAGCAGTGAACCGGGCTGGACAGTCCAAGAGACCCAGTACTTC,CASSEPGWTVQETQYF
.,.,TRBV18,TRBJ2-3,TGTGCCAGCTCACCACTGGGACTCCAAGATACGCAGTATTTT,CASSPLGLQDTQYF
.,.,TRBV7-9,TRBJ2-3,TGTGTTACAGGTCGTAGCACAGATACGCAGTATTTT,CVTGRSTDTQYF
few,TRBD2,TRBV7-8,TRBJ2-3,TGTGCCAGCAGCTTCCAAGCGGGAGGGCCAGATACGCAGTATTTT,CASSFQAGGPDTQYF
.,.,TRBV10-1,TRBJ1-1,TGCGCCAGCTCGAGCCAAAGCGGTGAAGCTTTCTTT,CASSSQSGEAFF
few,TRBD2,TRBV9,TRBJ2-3,TGTGCCAGCAGCGTAACTAGCGGGAGTCCAGATACGCAGTATTTT,CASSVTSGSPDTQYF
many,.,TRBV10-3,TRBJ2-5,TGTGCCACCACCGGGACGGAGCAAGAGACCCAGTACTTC,CATTGTEQETQYF
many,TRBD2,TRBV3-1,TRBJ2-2,TGTGCCAGCAGGCCAAGACATACAGCGGGAGGCGCTGGCACCGGGGAGCTGTTTTTT,CASRPRHTAGGAGTGELFF
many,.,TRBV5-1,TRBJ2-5,TGCGCCAGCAGCTTGGACGGCCCCCAAGAGACCCAGTACTTC,CASSLDGPQETQYF
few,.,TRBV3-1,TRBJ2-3,TGTGCCAGCAGCCAAGAACGTGGGGGCACAGATACGCAGTATTTT,CASSQERGGTDTQYF
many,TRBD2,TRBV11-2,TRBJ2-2,TGTGCCAGCAGCTCGTTGGCGGGAGCCGGGGAGCTGTTTTTT,CASSSLAGAGELFF
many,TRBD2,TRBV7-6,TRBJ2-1,TGTGCCAGCAGCTACGGGACTAGCGAGCCCGGTGAGCAGTTCTTC,CASSYGTSEPGEQFF
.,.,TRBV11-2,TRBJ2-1,TGTGCCAGCAGCTCTTCCGTGGGGGGCGGGATAGACAATGAGCAGTTCTTC,CASSSSVGGGIDNEQFF
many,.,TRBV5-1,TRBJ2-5,TGCGCCAGCAGTGGGGGATATGGCGAGACCCAGTACTTC,CASSGGYGETQYF
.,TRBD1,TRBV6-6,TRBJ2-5,TGTGCCAGCAGTTTCGGGACAGGGCACCAAGAGACCCAGTACTTC,CASSFGTGHQETQYF
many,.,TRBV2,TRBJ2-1,TGTGCCAGCAGTGAAATTTTGGCTAGCCGGCGTGAGCAGTTCTTC,CASSEILASRREQFF
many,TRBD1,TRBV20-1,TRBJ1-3,TGCAGTGTGGGGGGACAGTACGGAAACACCATATATTTT,CSVGGQYGNTIYF
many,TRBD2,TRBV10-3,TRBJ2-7,TGTGCCATCAGTGGTATTAGCGGGATTGGTTCCTACGAGCAGTACTTC,CAISGISGIGSYEQYF
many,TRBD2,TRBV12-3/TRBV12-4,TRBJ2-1,TGTGCCAGCAGCCAGGGACTAGATTACAATGAGCAGTTCTTC,CASSQGLDYNEQFF
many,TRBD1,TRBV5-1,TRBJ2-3,TGCGCCAGTAGACCGGGACAGCACACAGATACGCAGTATTTT,CASRPGQHTDTQYF
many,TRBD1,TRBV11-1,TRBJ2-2,TGTGCCACCGTGGGACAGGAGTTCACCGGGGAGCTGTTTTTT,CATVGQEFTGELFF
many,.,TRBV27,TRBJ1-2,TGTGCCAGCAGTGCTCTTTGGGGGCCCAACTATGGCTACACCTTC,CASSALWGPNYGYTF
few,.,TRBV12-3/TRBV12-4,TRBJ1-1,TGTGCCAGCAGAAATACCGGGACACTTGAAGCTTTCTTT,CASRNTGTLEAFF
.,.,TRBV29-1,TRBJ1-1,TGCAGCGTTTCGCGGGGAAGCACTGAAGCTTTCTTT,CSVSRGSTEAFF
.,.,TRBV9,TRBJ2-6,TGTGCCAGCAGCGCACAGGGCTCCGGGGCCAACGTCCTGACTTTC,CASSAQGSGANVLTF
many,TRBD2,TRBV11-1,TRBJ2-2,TGTGCCAGCAAACTCCTAGCGGGAGCGAACACCGGGGAGCTGTTTTTT,CASKLLAGANTGELFF
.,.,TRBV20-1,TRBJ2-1,TGCAGTGCTCCGCCCGGGGGGCGCTACAATGAGCAGTTCTTC,CSAPPGGRYNEQFF
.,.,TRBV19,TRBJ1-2,TGTGCCAGCGGGGGCTCAGGTGACTATGGCTACACCTTC,CASGGSGDYGYTF
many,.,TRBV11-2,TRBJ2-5,TGTGCCAGCAGCCGTGAAGAGACCCAGTACTTC,CASSREETQYF
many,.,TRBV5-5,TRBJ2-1,TGTGCCAGCAGCTTGGTCTATGGAAGCAATGAGCAGTTCTTC,CASSLVYGSNEQFF
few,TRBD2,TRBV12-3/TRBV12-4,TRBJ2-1,TGTGCCAGCAGTTTTTCCCTAGCGGCCTTCTACAATGAGCAGTTCTTC,CASSFSLAAFYNEQFF
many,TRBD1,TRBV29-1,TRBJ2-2,TGCAGCGCTAGGGACAGGGGGCTCACCGGGGAGCTGTTTTTT,CSARDRGLTGELFF